Listed below are T cell receptor beta chains from one sample, sequenced in a study of T cell responses to AZD1222 COVID-19 vaccine. Using immunoSEQ multiplex PCR, the repertoire was profiled, and TCRdb retains in-frame clones only, with some absent. The sample yields about 200,000 clones, 80% to 95% seen once. Sample: peripheral blood, taken 28 days after the second AZD1222 dose. These receptors all stem from an adult who received the AZD1222 COVID-19 vaccine. Each CDR3 is given with its conserved first and last residue. D genes are given only for firm matches. Only some rows state a clone size, as once, few, many or a class for expanded clones.

v_gene	abundance	j_gene	d_gene	CDR3aa	CDR3nt
TRBV19	NA	TRBJ1-3	NA	CASSIREGGNTIYF	TGTGCCAGTAGTATCCGAGAAGGGGGAAACACCATATATTTT
TRBV2	NA	TRBJ2-2	NA	CASLRGTGELFF	TGTGCCAGCCTGAGGGGCACCGGGGAGCTGTTTTTT
TRBV9	few	TRBJ2-1	TRBD1	CASSVGQGAYNEQFF	TGTGCCAGCAGCGTAGGGCAGGGGGCCTACAATGAGCAGTTCTTC
TRBV27	NA	TRBJ2-6	NA	CASSLRAGANVLTF	TGTGCCAGCAGTTTGAGGGCTGGGGCCAACGTCCTGACTTTC
TRBV18	NA	TRBJ1-2	NA	CASSPLTGVGYGYTF	TGTGCCAGCTCACCCTTGACGGGGGTTGGCTATGGCTACACCTTC
TRBV11-3	NA	TRBJ2-1	NA	CASSDNNEQFF	TGTGCCAGCAGTGATAACAATGAGCAGTTCTTC
TRBV5-5	NA	TRBJ1-5	TRBD1	CASSNTPTGDRNQPQHF	TGTGCCAGCAGCAACACACCCACAGGGGACCGCAATCAGCCCCAGCATTTT
TRBV27	NA	TRBJ1-1	TRBD1	CASSYPGGGTEAFF	TGTGCCAGCAGTTACCCAGGGGGGGGGACTGAAGCTTTCTTT
TRBV3-1/TRBV3-2	NA	TRBJ1-6	NA	CASQRANSPLHF	TGTGCCAGCCAACGGGCAAATTCACCCCTCCACTTT
TRBV4-1	once	TRBJ2-5	TRBD1	CASSQDNRGGETQYF	TGCGCCAGCAGCCAAGACAACAGGGGCGGGGAGACCCAGTACTTC
TRBV7-2	NA	TRBJ2-7	TRBD1	CASSFRGTGDNEQYF	TGTGCCAGCAGCTTTAGGGGGACAGGGGACAACGAGCAGTACTTC
TRBV3-1/TRBV3-2	NA	TRBJ1-2	NA	CASSQDGAGPRSGYTF	TGTGCCAGCAGCCAAGATGGAGCGGGCCCCCGTTCGGGCTACACCTTC